This TCR beta chain was sequenced for a study of beta chain features in type 1 diabetes. Germline V gene data show CDR1 as SEHNR and CDR2 as FQNEAQ (reference sequence). There are 15 residues in the CDR3. V shed 5 bases and J shed 4 bases, with 17 bases lying between them. A few counts support this clone. Its antigen is not identified. The study's findings and limits: Patients and controls would be equally affected if PCR favored shorter templates. Researchers report that Type 1 diabetes patients had moderately but significantly shorter TCRB CDR3s across all four CD4+ subsets.

Expressed TCRB transcripts were sequenced after all isolated RNA was converted to cDNA. Clones were read by immunoSEQ multiplex PCR, and TCRdb kept only the in-frame ones, dropping some. Among 65,000 to 85,000 clones, around 49% were seen once, and the ten largest hold roughly 0.7%. The chain is built from TRBV7-9 and TRBJ2-5; D perhaps matches TRBD1 (6 bases). Sequenced: central memory CD4+ T cells from blood. The clonotype comes from a man aged 25 to 40 with type 1 diabetes. The CDR3 DNA reads as TGTGCCAGCAGCCAAGAACAGGGTGGCGGAGAGACCCAGTACTTC. Translated: CASSQEQGGGETQYF.